A single sample gave rise to the 10 T cell receptor beta chains below, sequenced in a study of response to subunit inactivated influenza vaccine. TCRdb passed the RT-PCR reads through MiXCR, listing each CDR3 protein once. The sample lists 450,000 to 600,000 distinct CDR3 sequences, about 17% occurring once. The specimen was CD4+ T cells sorted from PBMCs, collected about 24 months after vaccination. These receptors originate from a man aged 50 to 69 who received an inactivated influenza vaccine.

The chain couples TRBV12-3 or TRBV12-4 to TRBJ1-2; no clear D gene. The CDR3 runs 15 residues. Trimming took off 4 bases at V and 5 bases at J, with 17 bases between the two ends. This CDR3 reads CASSSTPGTGYGYTF. CDR3 DNA sequence: TGTGCCAGCAGTTCCACTCCGGGCACGGGTTATGGCTACACCTTC.

The chain carries TRBV15 and TRBJ2-3; 9 bases match TRBD2. This CDR3 contains 15 residues. Germline trimming cut 1 base from V and 4 bases from J; bases unmatched to any gene: 3. Germline V gene data show CDR1 as LNHNV and CDR2 as YYDKDF (reference sequence). DNA for the CDR3: TGTGCCACCAGCAGAGTCGGCGGGGGGGCAGATACGCAGTATTTT. Amino acids: CATSRVGGGADTQYF.

The chain recombines TRBV7-2 with TRBJ2-1; D is unclear. Trimming took 1 base from V and 4 from J, leaving 11 bases between them. This CDR3 region has 15 residues. CDR1 is SGHTA, CDR2 FQGNSA, per germline. CDR3 nucleotide sequence: TGTGCCAGCAGCTTAGTCGCGGCAGGATACAATGAGCAGTTCTTC. Encoded protein: CASSLVAAGYNEQFF.

This clonotype was counted at least ten times. The CDR3 coding sequence is TGCGCCAGCATTGGCAGTACCTACTCTGGGGCCAACGTCCTGACTTTC. Its protein is CASIGSTYSGANVLTF. The gene calls are TRBV5-1 and TRBJ2-6; D is unclear. The ends were cut back, 6 bases at V and 0 bases at J, with 13 bases in the middle. Per germline, CDR1 SGHRS and CDR2 YFSETQ. The CDR3 is 16 residues long.

Written as DNA, the CDR3 is TGTGCCAGCAGTCCGCGGGCGGAAGAGACCCAGTACTTC. Translated: CASSPRAEETQYF. The chain recombines TRBV27 with TRBJ2-5; possible D gene TRBD2, 5 bases. Germline V gene data show CDR1 as MNHEY and CDR2 as SMNVEV (reference sequence). The CDR3 loop spans 13 amino acids. Between the trimmed V and J ends, which lost 5 bases and 3 bases, there was a span of 10 bases.

This clonotype was counted only a few times. The chain carries TRBV4-2 and TRBJ2-3, with D perhaps TRBD1 (5 bases). The CDR3 has 16 amino acids. Per the germline V gene, CDR1 is LGHNA and CDR2 is YNFKEQ. With 0 bases removed from V and 0 bases from J, the gap between germline ends came to 10 bases. This CDR3 is CASSQDQGASTDTQYF. CDR3 coding DNA: TGTGCCAGCAGCCAAGACCAGGGTGCTAGCACAGATACGCAGTATTTT.

This clonotype has just a few counts. The V and J genes are TRBV6-2 or TRBV6-3 and TRBJ1-5, with 12 bases that match TRBD1. The CDR3 runs 15 residues. Trimming at V came to 6 bases and at J to 6 bases, leaving 6 bases not matched to a gene. Germline CDR1 reads MNHEY; CDR2 reads SVGEGT. The CDR3 here is CASSLGQGAVQPQHF. CDR3 nucleotides: TGTGCCAGCAGCCTGGGACAGGGGGCCGTTCAGCCCCAGCATTTT.

Worth noting for this clonotype: A read error may produce the germline difference seen at one junction end. CDR3 loop: CCARDPAGSSYNEQFF. DNA of the CDR3: TGCTGTGCTAGAGATCCTGCCGGGAGCTCCTACAATGAGCAGTTCTTC. The chain carries TRBV20-1 and TRBJ2-1; possible D gene TRBD2, 6 bases. The CDR3 totals 16 residues. CDR1 and CDR2 from the germline V gene are DFQATT and SNEGSKA (reference sequence).

The rearrangement links TRBV28 to TRBJ2-2; D possibly matches TRBD1 or TRBD2 (6 bases each). The CDR3 consists of 12 residues. With 7 bases removed from V and 7 bases from J, the gap between germline ends came to 10 bases. Germline V gives CDR1 MDHEN, CDR2 SYDVKM. The CDR3 loop reads CASTGGIGELFF. The CDR3 bases are TGTGCCAGCACCGGGGGCATCGGGGAGCTGTTTTTT. The full variable domain, its missing parts supplied by reference TRBV28 and TRBJ2-2, is DVKVTQSSRYLVKRTGEKVFLECVQDMDHENMFWYRQDPGLGLRLIYFSYDVKMKEKGDIPEGYSVSREKKERFSLILESASTNQTSMYLCASTGGIGELFFGEGSRLTVL.

The chain joins TRBV5-5 to TRBJ2-3; either TRBD1 or TRBD2 may fit D (5 bases each). Germline CDR1 reads SGHKS; CDR2 reads YYEKEE (reference sequence). V was cut by 5 bases and J by 1 base, with 11 bases left in between. The CDR3 has 14 amino acids. In DNA, the CDR3 is TGTGCCAGCAGGAGGGACGGCGGCACAGATACGCAGTATTTT. Encoded protein: CASRRDGGTDTQYF.